These 18 T cell receptor beta chains came from one sample sequenced in a study of blood T cell dynamics during melanoma immunotherapy. The table came from immunoSEQ multiplex PCR; TCRdb's copy has only in-frame clones and leaves some out. The profile shows 9,000 to 10,000 clones, roughly 85% of them singletons. As to time point: pre-treatment baseline. The specimen was blood, collected from a patient treated with checkpoint blockade. The receptors stem from a human donor with melanoma.

J is TRBJ2-6 and V is TRBV4-2, with D maybe TRBD1 (7 bases). Per germline, CDR1 LGHNA and CDR2 YNFKEQ. This CDR3 is 18 amino acids long. The V gene lost 5 bases and the J gene lost 2 bases, with 19 bases spanning the gap. The CDR3 DNA follows: TGTGCCAGCAGCGACACGGACAGGCGGGGACCTGGGGCCAACGTCCTGACTTTC. Translation: CASSDTDRRGPGANVLTF.

The chain joins TRBV6-6 to TRBJ2-7, with unresolved D. CDR1 is MNHNY and CDR2 is SVGAGI in the germline V gene (reference sequence). V was pared by 0 bases and J by 1 base, with 4 bases between. The CDR3 spans 13 residues. Here the CDR3 reads CASSYSESYEQYF. The DNA for the CDR3 is TGTGCCAGCAGTTACTCGGAGTCCTACGAGCAGTACTTC.

V gene TRBV5-1 combines with J gene TRBJ2-7; D remains ambiguous. The CDR3 totals 15 residues. Germline values: CDR1 SGHRS, CDR2 YFSETQ. Trimming pared 0 bases from V and 2 bases from J, leaving 12 bases between. CDR3 in DNA: TGCGCCAGCAGCTTGGCGACGGGTCCCACCTACGAGCAGTACTTC. This translates into CASSLATGPTYEQYF.

V gene TRBV7-3 combines with J gene TRBJ2-5, with D perhaps matching TRBD1 (5 bases). This CDR3 spans 15 amino acids. Trimming cost V 5 bases and J 4 bases, with 17 bases left between them. From germline, CDR1 is SGHTA and CDR2 FQGTGA. The CDR3 DNA follows: TGTGCCAGCAGCCGACAGTTTGGGCTAGGAGAGACCCAGTACTTC. Translated, it gives CASSRQFGLGETQYF.

The chain employs TRBV5-1 and TRBJ2-7; D unclear. Germline CDR1 and CDR2: SGHRS and YFSETQ. The CDR3 contains 13 residues. V lost 4 bases to trimming and J lost 6 bases, with 14 bases between them. CDR3 loop: CASSMGSPLEQYF. The CDR3, as DNA: TGCGCCAGCAGCATGGGGTCACCCCTCGAGCAGTACTTC.

The chain couples TRBV5-1 to TRBJ2-7; D ambiguous. CDR3 size: 16 residues. V was cut by 2 bases and J by 2 bases, with 17 bases left in between. Germline assignment: CDR1 SGHRS and CDR2 YFSETQ. Written as DNA, the CDR3 is TGCGCCAGCAGCTTTAATCCGGGCCCCAGCACCTACGAGCAGTACTTC. Translation gives CASSFNPGPSTYEQYF.

The genes are TRBV9 and TRBJ2-3; TRBD2 agrees at 8 bases. This CDR3 is 18 amino acids long. In germline, CDR1 is SGDLS, CDR2 YYNGEE. Trimming at V came to 0 bases and at J to 0 bases, leaving 9 bases not matched to a gene. The CDR3 DNA reads TGTGCCAGCAGCGTAGGAAGCGGGGGACCTACTAGCACAGATACGCAGTATTTT. As protein: CASSVGSGGPTSTDTQYF.

V gene TRBV4-2 combines with J gene TRBJ2-7; tentatively, D is TRBD2 (5 bases). The V gene's germline CDR1 is LGHNA and CDR2 YNFKEQ. This CDR3 contains 16 residues. The germline V and J ends were trimmed by 0 bases and 0 bases, with 12 bases remaining between them. Here the CDR3 reads CASSQDRAGFSYEQYF. CDR3 DNA sequence: TGTGCCAGCAGCCAAGATAGGGCGGGCTTCTCCTACGAGCAGTACTTC.

The chain uses TRBV28 and TRBJ1-1; TRBD1 matches at 7 bases. The CDR3 consists of 14 residues. Trimming removed 6 bases from V and 1 base from J; junction bases left unmatched: 5. CDR1 MDHEN and CDR2 SYDVKM come from the germline V gene. The chain's CDR3 is CASRSGGRNTEAFF. The CDR3 DNA sequence: TGTGCCAGCAGATCAGGGGGGAGGAACACTGAAGCTTTCTTT.

This clone was counted only a few times. This chain connects TRBV7-9 to TRBJ2-1; 9 bases are a match to TRBD1. V shed 6 bases, J shed 6 bases, and the junction held 9 bases outside the gene matches. CDR3 size: 15 residues. Germline V gives CDR1 SEHNR, CDR2 FQNEAQ (reference sequence). CDR3 bases: TGTGCCAGCAGGAGGGACAGGGCGCTACGCAATGAGCAGTTCTTC. As protein: CASRRDRALRNEQFF.

With respect to this clone: A read error may account for a junction end that differs from germline. V gene TRBV25-1 combines with J gene TRBJ2-3; TRBD1 might be the D (5 bases). Germline-derived CDR1 and CDR2 are MGHDK and SYGVNS. CDR3 size: 14 residues. The DNA for the CDR3 is TGTGCCAGCAGTGCTGACGGCAGCACAGGTACGCAGTATTTT. It yields the protein CASSADGSTGTQYF. The full variable domain, with the rest looked up from reference TRBV25-1 and TRBJ2-3, is EADIYQTPRYLVIGTGKKITLECSQTMGHDKMYWYQQDPGMELHLIHYSYGVNSTEKGDLSSESTVSRIRTEHFPLTLESARPSHTSQYLCASSADGSTGTQYFGPGTRLTVL.

The chain couples TRBV4-1 to TRBJ1-4; tentative D call: TRBD1 (5 bases). Germline loops: CDR1 MGHRA, CDR2 YSYEKL. V dropped 5 bases and J dropped 8 bases, with 12 bases sitting between them. The CDR3 is 13 residues long. The CDR3 DNA reads TGCGCCAGCAGCGATGCGGAGGGGGAAAAACTGTTTTTT. Its translation: CASSDAEGEKLFF.

Here the CDR3 DNA reads TGTGCCAGCAGCCTAGGAGTGTCCAATTCCTACGAGCAGTACTTC. Translation gives CASSLGVSNSYEQYF. This rearrangement joins TRBV5-4 to TRBJ2-7; no clear D. Per the germline V gene, CDR1 is SGHNT and CDR2 is YYREEE (reference sequence). The V and J ends lost 4 bases and 1 base respectively, with 15 bases between them. The CDR3 is 15 amino acids.

The sample holds a few counts of this clone. The chain joins TRBV6-1 to TRBJ2-1, with 8 bases lining up with TRBD2. The V gene end was trimmed by 2 bases and the J gene end by 2 bases; junction bases not matched to a gene: 5. The length of the CDR3 is 16 residues. Germline V gene sequence: CDR1 MNHNS, CDR2 SASEGT. CDR3 nucleotide sequence: TGTGCCAGCAGTGAATTGCGGGGGGATACCTACAATGAGCAGTTCTTC. Translating gives CASSELRGDTYNEQFF.

The chain uses TRBV14 and TRBJ2-5; 7 nucleotides agree with TRBD2. After removal of 4 bases from V and 3 bases from J, the junction contained 5 bases not matched to a gene. The CDR3 has 14 residues. Germline loops: CDR1 SGHDN, CDR2 FVKESK. The DNA of the CDR3 is TGTGCCAGCAGCCCCCGGGGGAGGGAAGAGACCCAGTACTTC. The encoded protein is CASSPRGREETQYF.

This clone ranks as large. This chain joins TRBV13 and TRBJ2-7; 7 bases fit TRBD1. The CDR3 runs to 15 residues. Germline assignment: CDR1 PRHDT and CDR2 FYEKMQ (reference sequence). V lost 4 bases, J lost 4 bases, and 10 bases stayed unmatched. The CDR3 is CASSSTGDLAYEQYF. CDR3 nucleotides: TGTGCCAGCAGCTCCACAGGGGATCTGGCGTACGAGCAGTACTTC.

The rearrangement links TRBV6-6 to TRBJ2-1, with D perhaps given as TRBD1 or TRBD2 (6 bases each). The germline V gene has CDR1 MNHNY and CDR2 SVGAGI (reference sequence). V was pared by 5 bases and J by 7 bases, with 15 bases between. This CDR3 region has 14 residues. DNA for the CDR3: TGTGCCAGCAGTGAGGGGGGACGGCGAAATGAGCAGTTCTTC. It is translated as CASSEGGRRNEQFF.

This clone appeared once. This chain uses TRBV15 with TRBJ1-4; no firm D call. In germline, CDR1 is LNHNV, CDR2 YYDKDF (reference sequence). Trimming took 0 bases from V and 6 from J, leaving 11 bases between them. The CDR3 totals 15 residues. CDR3 sequence: CATSRDRTIDEKLFF. DNA for the CDR3: TGTGCCACCAGCAGAGATCGGACTATTGATGAAAAACTGTTTTTT.